This T cell receptor (beta chain) was sequenced in a study of CD8 T cells in ankylosing spondylitis (dated by TCRdb to about 2017). Study-level background: The study set out to find disease-linked TCR variants by profiling T cell receptor beta repertoires in ankylosing spondylitis patients and healthy donors. Peripheral blood was sampled, and synovial fluid was additionally collected from ankylosing spondylitis patients. In total, the full study cohort was made up of some 110 healthy donors and 20 to 25 ankylosing spondylitis patients. The paper as a whole reports these results and caveats: Blood from ankylosing spondylitis patients appeared to be characterized by a TCR beta motif composed of 7 to 9 highly homologous amino acid variants. The disease-linked clones had a CD8+ phenotype and were found at relatively low frequencies in peripheral blood. Some TCR beta motif variants had previously been reported in synovial fluid and blood of reactive arthritis patients, which suggested common disease-initiation mechanisms. The disease-linked clones were reported as significantly enriched in matched synovial fluid samples from ankylosing spondylitis patients.

The sequencer was an Illumina HiSeq 2500. TCR beta libraries were prepared by quantitative 5'-RACE with molecular barcodes. Per the original workflow: Disease-linked TCR variants were identified with a new computational method built on a probabilistic model of VDJ rearrangement. Using fastp at Q25 and MiXCR, TCRdb reprocessed the public reads and kept productive beta chains. Under each unique CDR3 protein, matching rows form one entry showing the most common genes and DNA. The V and J calls were not made by the authors but by TCRdb's processing. Recorded for this sample are 200,000 to 250,000 distinct CDR3 sequences; about 10% of them occurred a single time. The ten largest clones take up roughly a fifth of the sample. Regarding this clonotype: Its cognate antigen has yet to be identified. No base quality information exists; no much larger clone differs at one position.

V is cut back by 4 bases and J by 8 bases, with 7 bases in the junction unmatched. The CDR3, cysteine through phenylalanine, is 14 amino acids long. Kept here is only the CDR3 DNA, which spans 42 bases and is read in frame from base 1. The germline V gene specifies SGHRS as CDR1 and YFSETQ as CDR2. The sample was blood, either unsorted or a sorted T cell fraction (not recorded which). The V and J genes are TRBV5-1 and TRBJ2-1; TRBD1 agrees with 9 junctional bases. The sequence was obtained from a male donor with ankylosing spondylitis or in good health (not recorded which). In nucleotide form, the sequence is TGCGCCAGCAGCCGGGACAGGGAGTACGATGAGCAGTTCTTC. It is translated as CASSRDREYDEQFF.